The sequence of this T cell receptor beta chain was determined in a study of shared clonotypes between healthy human individuals. Looking at the study overall: CD8 memory received one plate per donor, CD8 naive two, CD4 memory three and CD4 naive three.

The CDR3 consists of 13 residues. The V and J ends lost 0 bases and 6 bases respectively, with 5 bases between them. The germline V gene has CDR1 LGHNA and CDR2 YSLEER. Naive CD8 cells lacked CD45RO and underwent positive selection for CCR7, leaving out terminally differentiated effector memory CD45RA+ cells. The method was immunoSEQ multiplex PCR; TCRdb's version includes in-frame clones alone and lacks a portion of them. The top ten hold over 0.2% of the sample, which has 800,000 or so clones, 96% seen once. Specimen: naive CD8+ T cells sorted from blood. This TCR was sampled from a man under 40 in good health. The gene calls are TRBV4-3 and TRBJ2-2; no clear D gene. As DNA, the CDR3 is TGCGCCAGCAGCCAAGATATTTCCGGGGAGCTGTTTTTT. Translated, it gives CASSQDISGELFF.